Listed below are T cell receptor beta chains from one sample, sequenced in a study of blood T cell repertoires in COVID-19. The table came from immunoSEQ multiplex PCR; TCRdb's copy has only in-frame clones and leaves some out. The sample consists of roughly 80,000 clones, around 84% of them appearing once. The specimen sequenced was peripheral blood. The receptors come from a man over 45 with acute or convalescent COVID-19. Both conserved end residues are part of each CDR3. D genes are given only for firm matches. Clone size is stated in some rows and not others, as once, few, many or a class when expanded.

>TRBV11-2|TRBJ2-1|few|-
TGTGCCAGCAGCTTAGAGCAGTGGTATGAGCAGTTCTTC
CASSLEQWYEQFF
>TRBV5-6|TRBJ2-5|-|-
TGTGCCAGCAGCTTGTCTGAGACCCAGTACTTC
CASSLSETQYF
>TRBV3-1/TRBV3-2|TRBJ1-1|-|-
TGTGCCAGCAGCCAAGCTCACCGGGAGTCGTATAAAGAATCTGAAGCTTTCTTT
CASSQAHRESYKESEAFF
>TRBV5-1|TRBJ1-1|-|-
TGCGCCAGCAGCTTGGGTTGGGGCTTGAACACTGAAGCTTTCTTT
CASSLGWGLNTEAFF
>TRBV5-1|TRBJ2-4|few|-
TGCGCCAGCAGCTTGCCACAGATAGCCAAAAACATTCAGTACTTC
CASSLPQIAKNIQYF
>TRBV2|TRBJ2-1|-|TRBD2
TGTGCCGGCAGACTAGCGGGAGGGCCGGGTGAGCAGTTCTTC
CAGRLAGGPGEQFF
>TRBV3-1/TRBV3-2|TRBJ2-3|-|-
TGTGCCAGCAGCCCCTGGCAGGGCACAGATACGCAGTATTTT
CASSPWQGTDTQYF
>TRBV10-3|TRBJ2-2|-|TRBD1
TGTGCCATCAGTGGGACAGGGGGAAACACCGGGGAGCTGTTTTTT
CAISGTGGNTGELFF
>TRBV6-6|TRBJ2-5|-|TRBD1
TGTGCCAGCAGATCGACAGGGGGAGAGACCCAGTACTTC
CASRSTGGETQYF
>TRBV10-3|TRBJ1-3|-|TRBD1
TGTGCCATCAGTGACTCTGGGACAGTCTCTGGAAACACCATATATTTT
CAISDSGTVSGNTIYF
>TRBV5-6|TRBJ2-7|-|TRBD1
TGTGCCAGCAGCTTGGGGACAGGATTCGGGTACGAGCAGTACTTC
CASSLGTGFGYEQYF
>TRBV10-2|TRBJ2-1|-|TRBD2
TGCGCCAGCAGCGATCCCGGGACTAGAAAGTCCAATGAGCAGTTCTTC
CASSDPGTRKSNEQFF
>TRBV6-6|TRBJ2-1|-|TRBD2
TGTGCCAGCAGTTACAGGCCTAGCGGGGGGGATGAGCAGTTCTTC
CASSYRPSGGDEQFF
>TRBV5-1|TRBJ2-7|-|-
TGCGCCAGCAGCTTATCGCCGGAGTCCTACGAGCAGTACTTC
CASSLSPESYEQYF
>TRBV5-1|TRBJ2-7|few|-
TGCGCCAGCAGCTCCCGGGATAGCCTACGAGCCGAGCAGTACTTC
CASSSRDSLRAEQYF
>TRBV12-3/TRBV12-4|TRBJ2-7|-|TRBD1
TGTGCCAGCAGGAGACAGGGCAACTACGAGCAGTACTTC
CASRRQGNYEQYF
>TRBV25-1|TRBJ1-2|-|TRBD1
TGTGCCAGCAGTGAAACAGGGGATGGCTACACCTTC
CASSETGDGYTF
>TRBV7-2|TRBJ1-1|-|-
TGTGCCAGCAGCTGGCAGATGAACACTGAAGCTTTCTTT
CASSWQMNTEAFF
>TRBV7-2|TRBJ2-7|-|-
TGTGCCAGCAGCTCCACCGGGTTGGGCTACGAGCAGTACTTC
CASSSTGLGYEQYF
>TRBV7-7|TRBJ2-5|-|TRBD2
TGTGCCAGCAGCCCCGGGACTAGCGATGGGGAGACCCAGTACTTC
CASSPGTSDGETQYF
>TRBV6-5|TRBJ1-6|-|TRBD1
TGTGCCAGCAACTTACAGGGGAATAATTCACCCCTCCACTTT
CASNLQGNNSPLHF
>TRBV20-1|TRBJ2-1|-|-
TGCAGTGCTAGACAGTACAATGAGCAGTTCTTC
CSARQYNEQFF
>TRBV28|TRBJ1-2|-|-
TGTGCCAGCACCGAAAGCCGCGCTTATGGCTACACCTTC
CASTESRAYGYTF
>TRBV7-9|TRBJ2-7|-|-
TGTGCCAGCAGCACCGAGGTTTCCTACGAGCAGTACTTC
CASSTEVSYEQYF
>TRBV15|TRBJ2-7|-|TRBD1
TGTGCCACCAGCAGAGATGGGACAGGGGGTTACGAGCAGTACTTC
CATSRDGTGGYEQYF
>TRBV5-6|TRBJ1-1|-|TRBD1
TGTGCCAGCAGCCTTAGACAGGGCCTCGCGAACACTGAAGCTTTCTTT
CASSLRQGLANTEAFF
>TRBV19|TRBJ1-4|-|-
TGTGCCAGTAGAGTTCGGCAGGGAAATGAAAAACTGTTTTTT
CASRVRQGNEKLFF
>TRBV9|TRBJ2-5|-|-
TGTGCCAGCAGCAGGGGTCAAGAGACCCAGTACTTC
CASSRGQETQYF
>TRBV12-3/TRBV12-4|TRBJ1-2|few|TRBD1
TGTGCCAGCCAACAGGGGGCGGTTGGCTACACCTTC
CASQQGAVGYTF